The source of this T cell receptor (beta chain) is a study of T cells in Graves' hyperthyroidism and ophthalmopathy (dated by TCRdb to 2018 to 2020). With respect to the entire study: Peripheral blood was collected at initial diagnosis, before any treatment. To identify TCR V-J signatures that set the groups apart, the researchers used a discovery cohort of approximately 98 patients, made up of fewer than 50 with Graves' ophthalmopathy and some 58 with stable Graves' hyperthyroidism. Prospective prediction of ophthalmopathy was tested in an independent validation cohort of fewer than 20 hyperthyroidism patients and some 17 patients who later progressed to ophthalmopathy. The approximately 100 discovery patients were divided at random into training and test sets in a 7:3 ratio. Thyroid tissue and blood T-cell repertoires from six Graves' hyperthyroidism patients were also compared in the study. Once sampling was done, hyperthyroidism patients were given methimazole at a starting dose of 30 mg daily, whereas ophthalmopathy patients were given high-dose intravenous methylprednisolone. The paper describes TCR Vbeta CDR3 sequencing of fewer than 150 peripheral blood samples, made up of around 41 ophthalmopathy patients, roughly 80 hyperthyroidism patients and roughly 17 progressor patients.

In the ophthalmopathy patients, disease was moderately to severely active, with a Clinical Activity Score of 3 or more, a NOSPECS grade of 4 or more, and a duration of less than 3 months. Any patient with an uncontrolled infection, another autoimmune disease, pregnancy or lactation was excluded. Diagnoses relied on clinical symptoms, serum thyroxine and TRAb, thyroid ultrasound and orbital computed tomography. PBMCs were separated from under 11 ml of fresh peripheral blood using Ficoll-Paque density gradient centrifugation. Total RNA was extracted with Trizol reagent, and quality was checked on an Agilent 2100 Bioanalyzer. In the case of this clonotype: The specificity of this receptor is unknown. This may arise from a read error, as a much more abundant clone is one base away.

Overall study outcomes, separate from this receptor: Sample size was not statistically predetermined, and investigators were not blinded to group allocation. Most expanded thyroid clonotypes (frequency above 0.001) were also detected in blood, a finding suggesting that blood repertoires may reflect thyroid immune responses. A model built on a 13 V-J signature distinguished ophthalmopathy from stable hyperthyroidism, reaching around 88% sensitivity and around 81% specificity in cross-validation and 80%/75% in testing. During validation, the model predicted progression to ophthalmopathy a median of approximately 6 months ahead of onset, with roughly 65% sensitivity and 72.22% specificity.

TCR beta CDR3 regions were amplified from RNA transcripts. The TCR CDR3 was subjected to a first round of RT-PCR using the HTBI primer set and the Qiagen OneStep RT-PCR kit. The libraries were constructed in a second round of multiplex PCR and then size-selected and purified. Libraries were sequenced paired-end with 100 bp reads on an Illumina HiSeq2000. In the authors' own workflow: SOAPnuke was used to process the raw data, removing reads that contained adapters or uncalled bases, had a mean Phred below 15, or lacked an exact match to the constant primer or identifier. COPE v1.2.5 was used to merge high-quality paired reads, and clonotypes were defined as unique nucleotide sequences. MiTCR v1.1 was used to align clonotypes to the IMGT TRBV, TRBD and TRBJ reference segments. The analysis was restricted to V-J combinations with a frequency above 0.0001, which together covered 99.2% of the repertoires. The TCS score was defined as F50 (clonal expansion) divided by E x V (chaos), with BLOSUM62-based TCRdist calculated between CDR3 peptides within each V-J. Welch's t-statistics and random forest reduced roughly 540 V-J features to roughly 13, which were used in a naive Bayes classifier (R e1071). TCRdb applied fastp at Q25 and MiXCR to the public reads, then kept only in-frame beta chains. Every entry covers one CDR3 protein and lists the most common genes and DNA from its rows. The authors' filters were not applied to this entry. Counted in this sample were 250,000 to 300,000 distinct CDR3 sequences; around a fifth of them appeared once. Clones ranked in the top ten supply 35% to 45% of the sample.

This clonotype was obtained from a man aged 50-59 years with Graves' ophthalmopathy. Sequenced input: blood.

For the CDR3, the sequence is CATSGPTGAGKNIQYF. Here is the DNA: TGTGCCACCAGTGGCCCGACAGGGGCGGGCAAAAACATTCAGTACTTC. Here the chain combines TRBV24-1 and TRBJ2-4; 8 bases in between match TRBD1. The V end gives up 5 bases and the J end 3 bases, leaving 8 bases in the junction not matched to a gene. The germline V gene sets CDR1 to KGHDR and CDR2 to SFDVKD. The CDR3 starts with the cysteine, ends with the phenylalanine, and has 16 residues. Solely the CDR3 DNA is kept, with 48 bases framed from the first base.